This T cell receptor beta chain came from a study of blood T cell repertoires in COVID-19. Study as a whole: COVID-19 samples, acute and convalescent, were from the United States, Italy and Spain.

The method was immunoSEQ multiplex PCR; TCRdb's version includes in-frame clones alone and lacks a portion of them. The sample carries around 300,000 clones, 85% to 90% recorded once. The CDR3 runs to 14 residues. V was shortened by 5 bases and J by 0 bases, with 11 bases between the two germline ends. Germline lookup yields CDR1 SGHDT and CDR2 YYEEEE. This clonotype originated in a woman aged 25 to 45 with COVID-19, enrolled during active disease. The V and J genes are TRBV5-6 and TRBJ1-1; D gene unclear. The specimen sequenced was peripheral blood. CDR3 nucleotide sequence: TGTGCCAGCAGGCGCACCTACCTGAACACTGAAGCTTTCTTT. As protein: CASRRTYLNTEAFF. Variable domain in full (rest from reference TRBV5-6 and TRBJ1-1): DAGVTQSPTHLIKTRGQQVTLRCSPKSGHDTVSWYQQALGQGPQFIFQYYEEEERQRGNFPDRFSGHQFPNYSSELNVNALLLGDSALYLCASRRTYLNTEAFFGQGTRLTVV.